This is a list of T cell receptor beta chains from one sample in a study of blood T cells in healthy people across ages. TCRdb re-called the 5' RACE reads through MiXCR, storing one row per CDR3 protein. The sample holds about 770,000 distinct CDR3 sequences, approximately 44% seen once. The sample consisted of blood. The receptors here all came from a man in his fifties or sixties in good health. Both conserved end residues are part of each CDR3. The D gene is left open where the match is weak. Some rows have no size entry. The others give once, few or many, or a class for an expanded clone.

d_gene,j_gene,v_gene,abundance,CDR3nt,CDR3aa
TRBD1,TRBJ1-5,TRBV28,.,TGTGCCAGCTCATCCGGACAGGGGGTCAGCAATCAGCCCCAGCATTTT,CASSSGQGVSNQPQHF
TRBD1,TRBJ2-7,TRBV6-1,.,TGTGCCAGCAGTGCAAGACAGGGGGGCGAGCAGTACTTC,CASSARQGGEQYF
TRBD1,TRBJ2-5,TRBV3-1,.,TGTGCCAGCAGCAAACACCCGGGACAGGGGCAAGAGACCCAGTACTTC,CASSKHPGQGQETQYF
.,TRBJ2-6,TRBV28,many,TGTGCCAGCAGTTTAGGGAGAGCTGGGGCCAACGTCCTGACTTTC,CASSLGRAGANVLTF
TRBD2,TRBJ2-3,TRBV10-1,few,TGCGCCAGCAGTGGGGCGGGAGGACGGGATACGCAGTATTTT,CASSGAGGRDTQYF
.,TRBJ2-5,TRBV7-2,few,TGTGCCAGCAGCCCAAGCGGTGGGCAGGGTAGAGAGACCCAGTACTTC,CASSPSGGQGRETQYF
.,TRBJ2-5,TRBV20-1,few,TGCAGTGCTAGATTTGGGTTTCAAGAGACCCAGTACTTC,CSARFGFQETQYF
.,TRBJ1-2,TRBV19,once,TGTGCCAGTAACGAAGGGGTAGGCTACACCTTC,CASNEGVGYTF
.,TRBJ2-7,TRBV27,.,TGTGCCAGCAGCGAGACTGATCAGAGCTCCTACGAGCAGTACTTC,CASSETDQSSYEQYF
.,TRBJ2-1,TRBV13,few,TGTGCCAGCAGCTTAGCGGGGGACGACAATGAGCAGTTCTTC,CASSLAGDDNEQFF
TRBD2,TRBJ2-1,TRBV4-3,many,TGCGCCAGCAGCCGAACTAGCGGGGGGTCGTACAATGAGCAGTTCTTC,CASSRTSGGSYNEQFF
.,TRBJ2-7,TRBV4-3,.,TGCACCAGCAGCCAAGAATTAGTACGGGGGTCGTCCTACGAGCAGTACTTC,CTSSQELVRGSSYEQYF
.,TRBJ1-2,TRBV20-1,.,TGCAGTGCGAGCTCCGGGTCACTAGGGAGTTATGGCTACACCTTC,CSASSGSLGSYGYTF
TRBD1,TRBJ2-7,TRBV7-9,few,TGTGCCAGCAGCTTCAGACAGGGGAACGAGCAGTACTTC,CASSFRQGNEQYF
.,TRBJ1-2,TRBV12-3/TRBV12-4,.,TGTGCCAGCAGGGAGCTCAGTTATGGCTACACCTTC,CASRELSYGYTF
TRBD1,TRBJ1-1,TRBV29-1,many,TGCAGCGTGGACAGGGGTAGCGGCACTGAAGCTTTCTTT,CSVDRGSGTEAFF
TRBD2,TRBJ2-7,TRBV6-1,few,TGTGCCAGCAGTGTATCCAGACTAGCGGGGGGAACCTACGAGCAGTACTTC,CASSVSRLAGGTYEQYF
TRBD1,TRBJ1-6,TRBV4-3,few,TGCGCCAGCAGCCTTACCTTGGGGACAGGGGACTCGCCCCTCCACTTT,CASSLTLGTGDSPLHF
.,TRBJ1-5,TRBV10-3,.,TGTGCCGTCAGAGTCGGCAGGAACAATAGCAATCAGCCCCAGCATTTT,CAVRVGRNNSNQPQHF
.,TRBJ2-5,TRBV28,.,TGTGTCAGCAGCCCAGGCTCTCTAGGACAGAAAGAGACCCAGTACTTC,CVSSPGSLGQKETQYF
TRBD2,TRBJ2-7,TRBV6-2/TRBV6-3,once,TGTGCCAGCAGTTACAGGGTTAGCGGGTTCGAGCAGTACTTC,CASSYRVSGFEQYF
TRBD2,TRBJ2-1,TRBV20-1,few,TGCAGTGCTGCTAGCGGGGGGCTCAATGAGCAGTTCTTC,CSAASGGLNEQFF
.,TRBJ2-5,TRBV5-1,.,TGCGCCAGCAGCATGGGGAGGAGGCAAGAGACCCAGTACTTC,CASSMGRRQETQYF
.,TRBJ1-5,TRBV16,.,TGTGCCAGCAGCCAATCGTGGGGCAATCAGCCCCAGCATTTT,CASSQSWGNQPQHF
TRBD1,TRBJ2-1,TRBV3-1,.,TGTGCCGGCAGCCAAGACAGGGGGCTTGAGCGGTTCTTC,CAGSQDRGLERFF
TRBD1,TRBJ1-2,TRBV7-2,.,TGTGCCAGCAGCTTCCAACAGGGGTCCAACTATGGCTACACCTTC,CASSFQQGSNYGYTF
TRBD1,TRBJ1-5,TRBV12-3/TRBV12-4,few,TGTGCCAGCAGTCAGACCGGGACAACAGGGGACAGCAATCAGCCCCAGCATTTT,CASSQTGTTGDSNQPQHF
.,TRBJ2-1,TRBV2,.,TGTGCCAGCAGCCCCGGTCCGGTGGGAAATGAGCAGTTCTTC,CASSPGPVGNEQFF
TRBD2,TRBJ2-3,TRBV7-2,few,TGTGCCAGCAGCGGGAGGGCCGGGGTTGATACGCAGTATTTT,CASSGRAGVDTQYF
TRBD1,TRBJ2-3,TRBV7-9,many,TGTGCCAGCAGCGCCCCGGGACAGGGGGTAGATACGCAGTATTTT,CASSAPGQGVDTQYF
TRBD1,TRBJ2-1,TRBV29-1,.,TGCAGCGTTGAGGGACAGAATACCTACAATGAGCAGTTCTTC,CSVEGQNTYNEQFF
TRBD2,TRBJ2-5,TRBV7-2,many,TGTGCCAGCAGTCCCGGGACTAGCGGGGGGGTTGGGACCCAGTACTTC,CASSPGTSGGVGTQYF
.,TRBJ2-7,TRBV5-6,.,TGTGCCAGCAGCTTGGGTGGCTCGGGCAGGGGTTGGTACGAGCAGTACTTC,CASSLGGSGRGWYEQYF
.,TRBJ1-1,TRBV12-3/TRBV12-4,.,TGTGCCAGCAGTTTTTTCAGGGTCGGTCCTTTGAACACTGAAGCTTTCTTT,CASSFFRVGPLNTEAFF
TRBD2,TRBJ2-5,TRBV7-2,many,TGTGCCAGCAGCTTAGCGGCTGTAGGCGGGGGGGCCCGTGAGACCCAGTACTTC,CASSLAAVGGGARETQYF
.,TRBJ1-4,TRBV28,.,TGTGCCGGCAGTGCCCGTAGGACAGCTATATTGTTTTTT,CAGSARRTAILFF
.,TRBJ1-6,TRBV7-9,.,TGTGCCAGCAGCTTAGCCTCATCAACAGGGAAGACACCCCTCCACTTT,CASSLASSTGKTPLHF
.,TRBJ2-7,TRBV4-2,.,TGTGCCAGCAGCCAAGTGGTCGGCTACGAGCAGTACTTC,CASSQVVGYEQYF
TRBD2,TRBJ2-1,TRBV5-1,.,TGCGCCAGCAGCTTGGGACTAGCGGGGGGCACCTACAATGGGCAGTTCTTC,CASSLGLAGGTYNGQFF
.,TRBJ1-5,TRBV7-6,once,TGTGCCAGCAGCTTAGGACCGGGGACGAATCAGCCCCAGCATTTT,CASSLGPGTNQPQHF
.,TRBJ1-5,TRBV7-2,few,TGTGCCAGCCAATGGGGAAACTACCCAGATCAGCCCCAGCATTTT,CASQWGNYPDQPQHF
TRBD1,TRBJ2-1,TRBV28,.,TGTGCCAGCAGGGGTTGGGCGGGGACAGGGCTAGACAATGAGCAGTTCTTC,CASRGWAGTGLDNEQFF
TRBD2,TRBJ2-7,TRBV3-1,.,TGTGCCAGCAGCCAAAGGTCGGTAGCGGGGATTACCCAGTACTTC,CASSQRSVAGITQYF
TRBD2,TRBJ2-1,TRBV13,.,TGTGCCAGCAGCTTATCAGTAGCGGGGGGGCTTATTGGTTCCTACAATGAGCAGTTCTTC,CASSLSVAGGLIGSYNEQFF
.,TRBJ2-2,TRBV7-2,.,TGTGCCAGCAGCTTAGGGGGTGGGGGGCCGGACACCGGGGAGCTGTTTTTT,CASSLGGGGPDTGELFF
TRBD1,TRBJ2-5,TRBV2,.,TGTGCCAGCAATGGGGGACAGGGGATAGGGACCCAGTACTTC,CASNGGQGIGTQYF
.,TRBJ2-5,TRBV7-9,.,TGTGCCAGCAGCCCATGGCGGGGAACCCAAGAGACCCAGTACTTC,CASSPWRGTQETQYF
.,TRBJ2-5,TRBV15,.,TGTGCCACCAGCGTTCCGGGCAGACAAGAGACCCAGTACTTC,CATSVPGRQETQYF